The 5 T cell receptor beta chains in this list originate from one sample, sequenced in a study of memory CD4+ T cells and cytomegalovirus serostatus. Single viable CD3+CD4+CD8-CD45RO+ cells were sorted as the memory CD4+ T cells. Only in-frame clones appear in the TCRdb table, and some are missing; sequencing was by immunoSEQ multiplex PCR. The profile shows fewer than 90,000 clones, about 73% of them singletons. Sequencing input: memory CD4+ T cells from blood. The source is an adult in good health and CMV-seropositive.

This chain uses TRBV10-3 with TRBJ1-1, with D unclear. The V gene lost 6 bases and the J gene lost 8 bases, with 16 bases spanning the gap. Germline loops: CDR1 ENHRY, CDR2 SYGVKD. The CDR3 runs 13 residues. CDR3 bases: TGTGCCATCAGGGATTATGGATCACCCGAAGCTTTCTTT. Translated: CAIRDYGSPEAFF.

The chain employs TRBV4-3 and TRBJ2-3; D gene unclear. The CDR3 consists of 16 residues. Trimming took off 0 bases at V and 0 bases at J, with 10 bases between the two ends. In germline, CDR1 is LGHNA, CDR2 YSLEER. This chain's CDR3 is CASSQDSTPSTDTQYF. CDR3 bases: TGCGCCAGCAGCCAAGACTCGACTCCCAGCACAGATACGCAGTATTTT.

This rearrangement joins TRBV7-9 to TRBJ1-2; 7 bases line up with TRBD1. There are 12 residues in the CDR3. Looked up from germline, CDR1 is SEHNR and CDR2 is FQNEAQ (reference sequence). The V and J ends lost 6 bases and 9 bases, in that order; junction bases with no gene match: 7. CDR3 protein: CASSQQGISYTF. The CDR3 DNA sequence: TGTGCCAGCAGTCAACAGGGGATTAGCTACACCTTC.

The gene calls are TRBV2 and TRBJ2-1, with D perhaps given as TRBD1 or TRBD2 (6 bases each). V lost 6 bases to trimming and J lost 6 bases, with 21 bases between them. Germline V gene data show CDR1 as SNHLY and CDR2 as FYNNEI. The CDR3 contains 16 residues. The CDR3 bases are TGTGCCAGCAGGAGGGACGAAGGGGGAGGAGGCAATGAGCAGTTCTTC. It encodes CASRRDEGGGGNEQFF.

The genes are TRBV4-3 and TRBJ1-2, with TRBD1 as a possible D gene (5 bases). CDR3 length: 14 residues. Between the trimmed V and J ends, which lost 0 bases and 8 bases, there was a span of 13 bases. Germline V gives CDR1 LGHNA, CDR2 YSLEER. CDR3: CASSQDERRGGYTF. The CDR3 nucleotides read TGCGCCAGCAGCCAAGATGAAAGGAGGGGAGGCTACACCTTC.